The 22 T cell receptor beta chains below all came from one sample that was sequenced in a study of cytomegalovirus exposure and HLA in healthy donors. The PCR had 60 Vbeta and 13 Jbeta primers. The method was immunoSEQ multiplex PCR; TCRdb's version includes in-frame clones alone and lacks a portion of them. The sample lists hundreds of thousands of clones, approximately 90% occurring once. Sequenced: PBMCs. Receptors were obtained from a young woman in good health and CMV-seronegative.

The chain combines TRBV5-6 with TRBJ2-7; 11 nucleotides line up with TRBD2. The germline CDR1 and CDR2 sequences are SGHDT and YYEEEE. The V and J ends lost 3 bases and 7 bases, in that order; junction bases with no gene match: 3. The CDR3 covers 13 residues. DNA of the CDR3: TGTGCCAGCAGCTCGACTAGCGGGGTTGAGCAGTACTTC. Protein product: CASSSTSGVEQYF. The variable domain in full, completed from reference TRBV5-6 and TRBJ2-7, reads DAGVTQSPTHLIKTRGQQVTLRCSPKSGHDTVSWYQQALGQGPQFIFQYYEEEERQRGNFPDRFSGHQFPNYSSELNVNALLLGDSALYLCASSSTSGVEQYFGPGTRLTVT.

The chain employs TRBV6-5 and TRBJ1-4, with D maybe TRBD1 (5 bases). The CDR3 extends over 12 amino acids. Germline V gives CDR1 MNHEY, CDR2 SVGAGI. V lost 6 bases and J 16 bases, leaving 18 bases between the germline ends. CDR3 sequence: CASSSPGREAFF. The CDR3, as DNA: TGTGCCAGCAGCTCCCCGGGCAGGGAGGCGTTTTTT.

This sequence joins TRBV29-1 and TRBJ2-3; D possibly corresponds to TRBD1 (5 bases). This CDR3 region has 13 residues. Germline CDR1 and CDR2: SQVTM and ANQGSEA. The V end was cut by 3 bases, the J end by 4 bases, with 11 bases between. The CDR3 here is CSVEGHVPDTQYF. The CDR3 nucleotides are TGCAGCGTTGAGGGGCATGTCCCAGATACGCAGTATTTT.

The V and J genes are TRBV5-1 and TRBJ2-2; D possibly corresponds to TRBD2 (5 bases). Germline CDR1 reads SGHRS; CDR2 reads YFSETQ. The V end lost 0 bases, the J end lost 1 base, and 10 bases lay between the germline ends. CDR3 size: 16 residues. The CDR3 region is CASSLEVRGNTGELFF. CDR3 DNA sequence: TGCGCCAGCAGCTTGGAAGTTCGGGGGAACACCGGGGAGCTGTTTTTT.

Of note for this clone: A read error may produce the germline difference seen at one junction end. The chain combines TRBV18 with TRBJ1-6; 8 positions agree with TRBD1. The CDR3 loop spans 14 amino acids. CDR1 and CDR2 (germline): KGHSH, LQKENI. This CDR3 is CVSSKDRENSPLHF. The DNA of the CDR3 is TGTGTCAGCTCAAAGGACAGGGAGAATTCACCCCTCCACTTT.

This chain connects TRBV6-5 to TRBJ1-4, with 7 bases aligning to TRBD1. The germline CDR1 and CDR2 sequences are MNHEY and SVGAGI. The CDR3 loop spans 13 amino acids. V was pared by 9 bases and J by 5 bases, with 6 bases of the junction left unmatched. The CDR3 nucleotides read TGTGCCAGAAGACAGGGAAAAAATGAAAAACTGTTTTTT. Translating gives CARRQGKNEKLFF.

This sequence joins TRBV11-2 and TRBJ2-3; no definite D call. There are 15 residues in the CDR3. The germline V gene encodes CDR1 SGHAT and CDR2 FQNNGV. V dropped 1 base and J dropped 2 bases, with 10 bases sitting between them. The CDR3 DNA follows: TGTGCCAGCAGCTTAGTGGCCAGAAACACAGATACGCAGTATTTT. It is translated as CASSLVARNTDTQYF.

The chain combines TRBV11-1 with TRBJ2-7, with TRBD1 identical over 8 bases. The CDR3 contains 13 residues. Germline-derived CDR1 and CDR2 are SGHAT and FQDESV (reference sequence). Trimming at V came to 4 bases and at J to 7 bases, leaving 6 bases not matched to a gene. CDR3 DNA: TGTGCCAGCAGCTGGACAGGGATGGGGGAGCAGTACTTC. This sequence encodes CASSWTGMGEQYF. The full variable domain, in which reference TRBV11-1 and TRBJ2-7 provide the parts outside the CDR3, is EAEVAQSPRYKITEKSQAVAFWCDPISGHATLYWYRQILGQGPELLVQFQDESVVDDSQLPKDRFSAERLKGVDSTLKIQPAELGDSAMYLCASSWTGMGEQYFGPGTRLTVT.

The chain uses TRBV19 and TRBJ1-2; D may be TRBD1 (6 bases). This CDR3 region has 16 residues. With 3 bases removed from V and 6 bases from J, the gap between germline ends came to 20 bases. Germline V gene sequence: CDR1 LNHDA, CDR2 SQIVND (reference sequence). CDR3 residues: CASSIRWTGTSNGYTF. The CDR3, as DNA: TGTGCCAGTAGTATTCGGTGGACCGGGACAAGCAATGGCTACACCTTC. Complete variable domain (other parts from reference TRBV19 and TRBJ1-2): DGGITQSPKYLFRKEGQNVTLSCEQNLNHDAMYWYRQDPGQGLRLIYYSQIVNDFQKGDIAEGYSVSREKKESFPLTVTSAQKNPTAFYLCASSIRWTGTSNGYTFGSGTRLTVV.

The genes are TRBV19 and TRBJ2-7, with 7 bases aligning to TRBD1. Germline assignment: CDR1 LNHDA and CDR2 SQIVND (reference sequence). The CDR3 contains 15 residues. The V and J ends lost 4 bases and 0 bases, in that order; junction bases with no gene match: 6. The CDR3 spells CASSKNTGASYEQYF. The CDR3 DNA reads TGTGCCAGTAGTAAAAATACAGGGGCCTCCTACGAGCAGTACTTC.

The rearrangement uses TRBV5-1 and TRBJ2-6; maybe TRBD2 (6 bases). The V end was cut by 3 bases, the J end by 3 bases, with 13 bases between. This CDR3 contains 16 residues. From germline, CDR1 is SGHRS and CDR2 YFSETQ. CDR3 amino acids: CASSWRGLGGANVLTF. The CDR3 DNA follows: TGCGCCAGCAGCTGGAGGGGACTGGGTGGGGCCAACGTCCTGACTTTC.

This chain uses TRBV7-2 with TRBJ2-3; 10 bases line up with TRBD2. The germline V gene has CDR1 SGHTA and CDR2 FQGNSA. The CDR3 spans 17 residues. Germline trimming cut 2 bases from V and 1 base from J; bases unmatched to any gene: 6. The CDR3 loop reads CASSLSGGAVGTDTQYF. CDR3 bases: TGTGCCAGCAGCTTAAGCGGGGGGGCCGTAGGCACAGATACGCAGTATTTT.

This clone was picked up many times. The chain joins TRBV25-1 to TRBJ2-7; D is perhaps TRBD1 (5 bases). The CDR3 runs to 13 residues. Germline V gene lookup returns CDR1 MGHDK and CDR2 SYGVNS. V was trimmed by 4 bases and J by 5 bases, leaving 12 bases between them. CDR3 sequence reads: CASSVKSRDEQYF. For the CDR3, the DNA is TGTGCCAGCAGTGTAAAATCCAGGGACGAGCAGTACTTC.

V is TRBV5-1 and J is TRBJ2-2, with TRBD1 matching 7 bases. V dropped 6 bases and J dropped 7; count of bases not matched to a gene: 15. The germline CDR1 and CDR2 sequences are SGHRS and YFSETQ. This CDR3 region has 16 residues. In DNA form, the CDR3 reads TGCGCCAGCACACAAAGAACAGGGGACGCATTCGGGGAGCTGTTTTTT. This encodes CASTQRTGDAFGELFF.

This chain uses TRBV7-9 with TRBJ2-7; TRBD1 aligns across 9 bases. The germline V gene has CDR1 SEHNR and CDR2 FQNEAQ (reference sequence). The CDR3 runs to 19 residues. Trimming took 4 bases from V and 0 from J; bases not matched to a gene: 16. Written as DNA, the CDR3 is TGTGCCAGCAGCTCCGATGGGGTGTCAGACAGGGGGTCCTCCTACGAGCAGTACTTC. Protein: CASSSDGVSDRGSSYEQYF.

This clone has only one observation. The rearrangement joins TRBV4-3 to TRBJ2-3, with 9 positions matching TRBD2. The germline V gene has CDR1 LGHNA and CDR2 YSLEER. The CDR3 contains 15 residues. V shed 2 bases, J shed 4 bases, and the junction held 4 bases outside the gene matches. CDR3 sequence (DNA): TGCGCCAGCAGCCAACCGGGACTAGCTCCAGATACGCAGTATTTT. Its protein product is CASSQPGLAPDTQYF.

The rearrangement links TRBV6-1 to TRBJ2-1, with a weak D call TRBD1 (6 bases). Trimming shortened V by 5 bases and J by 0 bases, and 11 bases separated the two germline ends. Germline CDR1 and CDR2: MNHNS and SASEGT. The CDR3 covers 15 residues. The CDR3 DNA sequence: TGTGCCAGCAGTCCCACAGGGACCTCCTACAATGAGCAGTTCTTC. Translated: CASSPTGTSYNEQFF.

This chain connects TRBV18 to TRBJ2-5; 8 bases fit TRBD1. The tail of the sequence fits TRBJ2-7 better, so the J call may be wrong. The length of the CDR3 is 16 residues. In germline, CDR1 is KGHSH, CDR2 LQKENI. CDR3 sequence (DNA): TGTGCCAGCTCACCATCGGCAGGGGGCTACTCCTACGAGCAGTACTTC. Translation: CASSPSAGGYSYEQYF.

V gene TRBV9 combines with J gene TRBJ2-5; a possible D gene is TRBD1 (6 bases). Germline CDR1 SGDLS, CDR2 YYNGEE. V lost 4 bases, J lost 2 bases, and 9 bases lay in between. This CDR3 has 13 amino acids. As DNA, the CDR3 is TGTGCCAGCAGCAGGGACATTCAAGAGACCCAGTACTTC. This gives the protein CASSRDIQETQYF. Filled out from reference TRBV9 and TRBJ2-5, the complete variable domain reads DSGVTQTPKHLITATGQRVTLRCSPRSGDLSVYWYQQSLDQGLQFLIQYYNGEERAKGNILERFSAQQFPDLHSELNLSSLELGDSALYFCASSRDIQETQYFGPGTRLLVL.

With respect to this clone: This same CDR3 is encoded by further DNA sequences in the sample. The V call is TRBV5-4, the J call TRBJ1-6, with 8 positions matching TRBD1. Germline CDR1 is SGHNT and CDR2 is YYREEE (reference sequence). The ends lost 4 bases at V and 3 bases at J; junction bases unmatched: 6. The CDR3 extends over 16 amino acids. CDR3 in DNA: TGTGCCAGCAGCGGAACACAGGGGGACTATAATTCACCCCTCCACTTT. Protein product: CASSGTQGDYNSPLHF.

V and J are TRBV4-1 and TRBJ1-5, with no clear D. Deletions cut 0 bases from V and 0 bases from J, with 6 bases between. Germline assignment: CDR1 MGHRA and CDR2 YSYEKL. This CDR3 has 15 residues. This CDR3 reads CASSQDGYSNQPQHF. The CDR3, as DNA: TGCGCCAGCAGCCAAGACGGGTATAGCAATCAGCCCCAGCATTTT.

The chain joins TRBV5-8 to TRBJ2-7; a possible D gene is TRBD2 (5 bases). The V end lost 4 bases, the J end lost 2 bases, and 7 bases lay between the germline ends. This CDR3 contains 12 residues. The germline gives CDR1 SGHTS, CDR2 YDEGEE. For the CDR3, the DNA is TGTGCCAGCAGCACCGGGGCCTACGAGCAGTACTTC. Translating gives CASSTGAYEQYF.